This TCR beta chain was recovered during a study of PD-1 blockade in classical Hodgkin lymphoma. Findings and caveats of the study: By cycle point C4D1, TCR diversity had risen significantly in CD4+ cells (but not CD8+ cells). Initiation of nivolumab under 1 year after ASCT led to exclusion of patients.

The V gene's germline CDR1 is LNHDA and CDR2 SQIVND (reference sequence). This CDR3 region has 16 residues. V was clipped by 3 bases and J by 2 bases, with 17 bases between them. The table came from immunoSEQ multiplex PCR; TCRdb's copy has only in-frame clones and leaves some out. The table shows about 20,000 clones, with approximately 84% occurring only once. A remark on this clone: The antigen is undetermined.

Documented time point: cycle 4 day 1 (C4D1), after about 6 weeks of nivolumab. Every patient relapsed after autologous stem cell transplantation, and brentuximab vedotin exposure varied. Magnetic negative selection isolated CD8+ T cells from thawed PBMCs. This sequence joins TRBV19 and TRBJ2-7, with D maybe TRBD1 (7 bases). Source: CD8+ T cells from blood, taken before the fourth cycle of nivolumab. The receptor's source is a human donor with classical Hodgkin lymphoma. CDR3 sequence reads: CASSISGDSVTYEQYF. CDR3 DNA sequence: TGTGCCAGTAGTATTTCGGGGGACAGCGTTACCTACGAGCAGTACTTC.